This TCR beta chain appears in the sequencing data of a study of a mutant IDH1 vaccine in newly diagnosed glioma. The V gene lost 3 bases and the J gene lost 1 base, with 6 bases spanning the gap. The germline gives CDR1 SEHNR, CDR2 FQNEAQ (reference sequence). The length of the CDR3 is 13 residues. Time point indicated: week 23, last vaccination. It was 300 ug of mutant IDH1 20-mer peptide that made up each vaccine dose, given with topical imiquimod. Profiled with immunoSEQ multiplex PCR; TCRdb holds only in-frame clones, not every one. The sample has around 54,000 clones; around 86% are singletons. Comments on this clone: Its antigen is unidentified.

The sample in question was PBMCs, obtained from a glioma patient whose treatment included an IDH1 peptide vaccine. The gene calls are TRBV7-9 and TRBJ1-1; no firm D call. This TCR came from a middle-aged man with glioma. CDR3 DNA: TGTGCCAGCAGCTTCCGACAGAACACTGAAGCTTTCTTT. This encodes CASSFRQNTEAFF. The full variable domain, rest sourced from reference TRBV7-9 and TRBJ1-1, is DTGVSQNPRHKITKRGQNVTFRCDPISEHNRLYWYRQTLGQGPEFLTYFQNEAQLEKSRLLSDRFSAERPKGSFSTLEIQRTEQGDSAMYLCASSFRQNTEAFFGQGTRLTVV.